Given below is one T cell receptor beta chain in context. Study processing details: Estimation of nucleated cell counts relied on the amplification of reference gene primers. Sequencing used immunoSEQ multiplex PCR; TCRdb keeps in-frame clones, though not all of them. V and J calls and clone size are copied from that table; D and trimming were computed from the DNA. The sample shows over 60,000 clones, roughly nine tenths of them seen only once. The sample originates from a study of blood T cell repertoires in COVID-19. For the study at large: Spain, Italy and the United States supplied samples that represented acute and convalescent COVID-19. PBMCs, B-cell-depleted T cells, or T cells provided the cDNA or gDNA that made up the material.

V was shortened by 5 bases and J by 1 base, with 14 bases between the two germline ends. CDR3 size: 15 residues. Germline CDR1 and CDR2: KGHSH and LQKENI. The chain carries TRBV18 and TRBJ1-1; a weak D match, TRBD1 (5 bases). The source is a woman aged 80 or over with active or convalescent COVID-19. The material sequenced was peripheral blood. The CDR3 loop is CASSSGGGPNTEAFF. CDR3 DNA: TGTGCCAGCTCATCGGGGGGGGGACCGAACACTGAAGCTTTCTTT. Full variable domain (remainder filled in from reference TRBV18 and TRBJ1-1): NAGVMQNPRHLVRRRGQEARLRCSPMKGHSHVYWYRQLPEEGLKFMVYLQKENIIDESGMPKERFSAEFPKEGPSILRIQQVVRGDSAAYFCASSSGGGPNTEAFFGQGTRLTVV.